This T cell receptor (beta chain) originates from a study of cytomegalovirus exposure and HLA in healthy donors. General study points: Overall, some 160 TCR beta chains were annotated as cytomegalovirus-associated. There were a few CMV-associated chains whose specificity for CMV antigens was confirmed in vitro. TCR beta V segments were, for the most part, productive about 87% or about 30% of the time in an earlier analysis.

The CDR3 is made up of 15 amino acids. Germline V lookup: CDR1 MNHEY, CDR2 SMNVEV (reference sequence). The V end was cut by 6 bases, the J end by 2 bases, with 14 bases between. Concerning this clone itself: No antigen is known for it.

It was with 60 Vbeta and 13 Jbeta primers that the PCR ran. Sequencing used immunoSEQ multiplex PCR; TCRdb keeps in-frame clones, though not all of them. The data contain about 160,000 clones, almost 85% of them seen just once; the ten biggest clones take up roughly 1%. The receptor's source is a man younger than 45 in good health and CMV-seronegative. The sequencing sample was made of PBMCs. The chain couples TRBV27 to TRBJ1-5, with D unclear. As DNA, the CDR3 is TGTGCCAGCAGCCCACTTCTAGTTGGCAATCAGCCCCAGCATTTT. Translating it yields CASSPLLVGNQPQHF.